This note documents a single TCR beta chain sequence. The antigen this receptor binds is unknown. Base qualities are missing; no much larger clone stands one base away. This specimen belongs to a study of cytomegalovirus exposure and HLA in healthy donors (dated by TCRdb to about 2017). Regarding the complete study: According to a later analysis, one platform produced both the 110 or so validation repertoires and the 666 repertoires of the first cohort. The aim of the study was to test whether cataloging public T cell receptors could identify signatures of past pathogen exposure. A separate validation cohort of roughly 120 different subjects was used in addition to the 666-subject first cohort. To predict cytomegalovirus infection status, the study combined high-throughput TCR immunosequencing, statistical association of individual TCRs with disease status, and machine learning.

What the authors observed across the whole study: A later analysis had no HLA typing for the validation cohort, so co-occurrence there was scored across all 110 or so repertoires. Subsequent analysis determined that TCRs grouped into clusters in the first cohort also showed a tendency toward co-occurrence across the approximately 110 validation repertoires, and about 94% of cluster scores exceeded 0. The classifier was reported to diagnose cytomegalovirus status with high specificity and sensitivity in both the original cohort and the validation cohort. It was suggested by the authors that the approach could potentially be generalized to other disease states and immunological phenotypes. In vitro tests confirmed that a few of the cytomegalovirus-associated TCR beta chains recognize cytomegalovirus antigens. The study listed 164 TCR beta chains as associated with cytomegalovirus. Across donors, most TCR sequences were observed very rarely, whereas some public TCRs were present in many individuals.

Based on the germline V gene, the CDR1 and CDR2 sequences are SGHRS and YFSETQ. The CDR3 sequence holds 14 residues, the cysteine and phenylalanine included. The CDR3 DNA has 42 bases and is translated from base 1. V and J are truncated by 2 bases and 0 bases respectively, leaving an intervening sequence of 9 bases. Library method: the immunoSEQ multiplex PCR assay. As for the original processing: To diagnose cytomegalovirus status from the catalog of TCR beta chain sequences, a statistical classification framework was built. Imported from immuneACCESS, the table was reduced by TCRdb to in-frame sequences with V and J called. These copies leave out some clones; in studies compared against another copy, an unresolved V gene accounts for under half, and the cause of the remainder is not known. V and J calls and clone size are copied from that table; D and trimming were computed from the DNA. The sample table records 110,000 to 150,000 clones; approximately 84% of these occur just once. The ten largest clones take up 1.4% of the sample.

The donors were included in the validation cohort of some 120 subjects, a group kept apart from the roughly 670-subject first cohort. The chain couples TRBV5-1 to TRBJ2-7; TRBD1 is perhaps the D gene, given 5 matching bases. This sequence originates from a woman aged 30 to 39 in good health and CMV-seronegative. Sequenced sample: PBMCs. The encoded CDR3 is CASSLQVNSYEQYF. The bases read TGCGCCAGCAGCTTACAGGTTAACTCCTACGAGCAGTACTTC.